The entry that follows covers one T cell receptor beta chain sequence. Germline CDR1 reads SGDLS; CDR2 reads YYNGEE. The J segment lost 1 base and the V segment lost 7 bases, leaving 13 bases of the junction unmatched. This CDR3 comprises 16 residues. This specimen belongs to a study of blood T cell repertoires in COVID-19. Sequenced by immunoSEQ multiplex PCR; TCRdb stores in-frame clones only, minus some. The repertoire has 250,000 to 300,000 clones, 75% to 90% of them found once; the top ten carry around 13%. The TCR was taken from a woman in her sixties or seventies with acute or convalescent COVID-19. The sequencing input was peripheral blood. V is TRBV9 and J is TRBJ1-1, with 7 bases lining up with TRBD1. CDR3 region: CASGPDRVVTNTEAFF. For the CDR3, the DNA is TGTGCCAGCGGCCCCGACAGGGTGGTAACGAACACTGAAGCTTTCTTT.